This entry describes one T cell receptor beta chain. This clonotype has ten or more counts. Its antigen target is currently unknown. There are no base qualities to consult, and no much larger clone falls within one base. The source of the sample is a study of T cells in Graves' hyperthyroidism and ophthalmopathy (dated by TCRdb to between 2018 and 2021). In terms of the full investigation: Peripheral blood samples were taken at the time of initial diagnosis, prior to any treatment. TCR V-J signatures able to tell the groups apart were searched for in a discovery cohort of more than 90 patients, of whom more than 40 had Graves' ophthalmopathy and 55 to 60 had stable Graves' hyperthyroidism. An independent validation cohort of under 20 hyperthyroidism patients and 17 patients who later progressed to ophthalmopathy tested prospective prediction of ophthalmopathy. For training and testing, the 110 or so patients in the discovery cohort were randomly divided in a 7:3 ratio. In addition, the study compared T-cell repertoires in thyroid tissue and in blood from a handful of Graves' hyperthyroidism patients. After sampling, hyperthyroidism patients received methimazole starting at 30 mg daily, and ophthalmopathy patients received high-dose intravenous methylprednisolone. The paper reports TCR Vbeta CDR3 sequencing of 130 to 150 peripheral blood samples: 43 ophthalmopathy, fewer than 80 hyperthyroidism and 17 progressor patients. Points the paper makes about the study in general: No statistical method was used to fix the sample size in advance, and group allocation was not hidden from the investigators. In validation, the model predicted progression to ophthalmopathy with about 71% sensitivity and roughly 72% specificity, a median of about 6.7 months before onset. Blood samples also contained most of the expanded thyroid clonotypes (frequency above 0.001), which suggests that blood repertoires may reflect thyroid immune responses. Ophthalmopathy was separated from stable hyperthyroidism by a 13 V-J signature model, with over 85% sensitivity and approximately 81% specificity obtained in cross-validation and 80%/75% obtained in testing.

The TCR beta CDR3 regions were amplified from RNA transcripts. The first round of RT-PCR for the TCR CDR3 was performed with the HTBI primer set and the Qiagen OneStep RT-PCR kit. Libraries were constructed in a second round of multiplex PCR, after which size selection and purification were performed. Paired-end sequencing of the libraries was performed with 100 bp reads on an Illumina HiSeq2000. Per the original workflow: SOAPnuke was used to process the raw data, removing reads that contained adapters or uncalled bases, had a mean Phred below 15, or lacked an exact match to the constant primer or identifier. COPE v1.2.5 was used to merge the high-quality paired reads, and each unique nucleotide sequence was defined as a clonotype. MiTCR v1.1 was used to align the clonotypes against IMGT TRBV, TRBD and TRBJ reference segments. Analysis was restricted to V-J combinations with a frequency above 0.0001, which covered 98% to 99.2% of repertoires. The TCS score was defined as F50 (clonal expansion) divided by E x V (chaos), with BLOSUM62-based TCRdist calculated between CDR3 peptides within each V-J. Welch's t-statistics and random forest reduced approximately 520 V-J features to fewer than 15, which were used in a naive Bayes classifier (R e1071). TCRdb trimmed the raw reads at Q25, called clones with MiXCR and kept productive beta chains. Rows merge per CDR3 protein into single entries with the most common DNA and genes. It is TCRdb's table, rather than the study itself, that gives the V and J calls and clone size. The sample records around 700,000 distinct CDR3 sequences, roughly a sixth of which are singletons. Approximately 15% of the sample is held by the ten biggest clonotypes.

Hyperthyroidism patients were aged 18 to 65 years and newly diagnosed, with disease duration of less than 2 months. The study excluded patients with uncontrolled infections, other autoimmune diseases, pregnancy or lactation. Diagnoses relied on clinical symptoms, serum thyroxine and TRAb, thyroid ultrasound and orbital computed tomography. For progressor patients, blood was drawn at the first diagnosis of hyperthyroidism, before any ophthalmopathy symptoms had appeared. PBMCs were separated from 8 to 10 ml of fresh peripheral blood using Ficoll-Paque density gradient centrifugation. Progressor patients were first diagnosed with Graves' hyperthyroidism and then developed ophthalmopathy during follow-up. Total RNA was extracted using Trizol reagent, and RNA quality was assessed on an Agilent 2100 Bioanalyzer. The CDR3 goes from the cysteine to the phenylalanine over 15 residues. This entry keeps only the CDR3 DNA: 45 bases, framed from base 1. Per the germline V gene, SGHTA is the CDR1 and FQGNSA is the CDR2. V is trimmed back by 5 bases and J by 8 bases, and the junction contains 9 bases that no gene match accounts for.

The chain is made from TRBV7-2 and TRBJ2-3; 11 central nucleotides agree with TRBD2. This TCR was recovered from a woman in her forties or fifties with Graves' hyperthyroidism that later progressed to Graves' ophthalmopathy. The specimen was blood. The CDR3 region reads CASSVTSGVHGTQYF. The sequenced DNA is TGTGCCAGCAGCGTGACTAGCGGGGTGCACGGTACGCAGTATTTT.